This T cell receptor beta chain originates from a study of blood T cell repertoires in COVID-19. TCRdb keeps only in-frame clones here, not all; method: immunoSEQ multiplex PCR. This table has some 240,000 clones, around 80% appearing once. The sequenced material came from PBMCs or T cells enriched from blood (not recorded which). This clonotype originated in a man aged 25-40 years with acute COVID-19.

Here the CDR3 DNA reads TGTGCCAGCAGTGAAGGGAGGACGGCCTCAAGTAACTATGGCTACACCTTC. This encodes CASSEGRTASSNYGYTF. V usage is TRBV2 and J usage is TRBJ1-2, with D hard to call. From germline, CDR1 is SNHLY and CDR2 FYNNEI. Trimming removed 1 base from V and 1 base from J, with 16 bases in between. This CDR3 comprises 17 residues.